Presented here are 20 T cell receptor beta chains from one specimen sequenced in a study of beta chain features in type 1 diabetes. The authors reverse transcribed all of the isolated RNA, so sequencing captured expressed TCRB transcripts. Clones were read by immunoSEQ multiplex PCR, and TCRdb kept only the in-frame ones, dropping some. This table holds around 99,000 clones, 30% to 50% found once. The sequenced sample consisted of stem cell memory CD4+ T cells from blood. All receptors derive from a woman between 18 and 30 years old in good health.

The V and J genes are TRBV18 and TRBJ1-1, with D possibly being TRBD1 (6 bases). Germline CDR1 and CDR2: KGHSH and LQKENI. With 2 bases removed from V and 1 base from J, the gap between germline ends came to 8 bases. The CDR3 spans 14 residues. In nucleotides, the CDR3 is TGTGCCAGCTCACCAGGCAGGGGGAACACTGAAGCTTTCTTT. As protein: CASSPGRGNTEAFF.

This sequence joins TRBV5-1 and TRBJ2-5; 10 bases agree with TRBD1. Germline values: CDR1 SGHRS, CDR2 YFSETQ. This CDR3 has 16 residues. J gave up 2 bases and V 4 bases, and 8 bases lay outside the gene matches. This CDR3 is CASSAGQGIWQETQYF. DNA for the CDR3: TGCGCCAGCAGCGCGGGACAGGGGATTTGGCAAGAGACCCAGTACTTC.

J is TRBJ1-2 and V is TRBV28; TRBD1 is a possible D gene (6 bases). The germline gives CDR1 MDHEN, CDR2 SYDVKM. Trimming shortened V by 6 bases and J by 8 bases, and 16 bases separated the two germline ends. This CDR3 contains 13 residues. Here the CDR3 reads CASSRGGVRGYTF. The CDR3 DNA is TGTGCCAGCAGCCGAGGGGGAGTGAGGGGCTACACCTTC.

This sequence joins TRBV28 and TRBJ1-2; weak D call: TRBD1 (6 bases). The V end was cut by 3 bases, the J end by 3 bases, with 8 bases between. This CDR3 contains 13 residues. Germline loops: CDR1 MDHEN, CDR2 SYDVKM. The CDR3 DNA reads as TGTGCCAGCAGTTTGGGACAATACTATGGCTACACCTTC. This gives the protein CASSLGQYYGYTF.

The chain is built from TRBV2 and TRBJ1-1; D gene unclear. Germline CDR1 and CDR2: SNHLY and FYNNEI. The V end lost 4 bases, the J end lost 4 bases, and 16 bases lay between the germline ends. The CDR3 totals 15 residues. DNA of the CDR3: TGTGCCAGCAGTGTTGTGGGTAGGAGTGCCACTGAAGCTTTCTTT. Amino acid sequence: CASSVVGRSATEAFF.

This chain joins TRBV28 and TRBJ2-7, with 7 positions matching TRBD1. Germline values: CDR1 MDHEN, CDR2 SYDVKM. CDR3 length: 15 amino acids. Unmatched junction bases numbered 7, after V lost 2 bases and J lost 3 bases. The CDR3 nucleotides read TGTGCCAGCAGTTTAGGGACAGCCCCGATCTACGAGCAGTACTTC. Translated, it gives CASSLGTAPIYEQYF.

Of note for this clone: This sample also contains other DNA sequences that code for the same CDR3. The gene calls are TRBV5-1 and TRBJ2-7, with D perhaps matching TRBD1 (6 bases). CDR1 SGHRS and CDR2 YFSETQ come from the germline V gene. The CDR3 has 16 amino acids. V dropped 2 bases and J dropped 4 bases, with 19 bases sitting between them. CDR3 in amino acids: CASSFSPGYREYEQYF. CDR3 coding DNA: TGCGCCAGCAGCTTCAGCCCCGGGTACAGGGAGTACGAGCAGTACTTC.

In its sample, this clone was seen a few times. The rearrangement joins TRBV9 to TRBJ2-5, with D tentatively TRBD1 (5 bases). CDR3 length: 12 residues. CDR1 is SGDLS and CDR2 is YYNGEE in the germline V gene. Trimming pared 0 bases from V and 9 bases from J, leaving 9 bases between. The CDR3 loop reads CASSVVRGPQYF. Written as DNA, the CDR3 is TGTGCCAGCAGCGTAGTAAGGGGTCCCCAGTACTTC.

The chain recombines TRBV4-1 with TRBJ2-7; the match to TRBD1 covers 9 bases. V shed 1 base, J shed 5 bases, and the junction held 6 bases outside the gene matches. The germline CDR1 and CDR2 sequences are MGHRA and YSYEKL. This CDR3 has 15 amino acids. This chain's CDR3 is CASSQGRDRVDEQYF. The CDR3 coding sequence is TGCGCCAGCAGCCAAGGTAGGGACAGGGTAGACGAGCAGTACTTC.

The genes are TRBV5-4 and TRBJ2-5; perhaps TRBD1 as D (7 bases). The CDR3 totals 17 residues. Germline V CDR1 and CDR2: SGHNT, YYREEE (reference sequence). V shed 5 bases and J shed 4 bases, with 24 bases lying between them. CDR3 nucleotide sequence: TGTGCCAGCAGTCAGCTTTACAGGGGAGGAGGTAGAGAGACCCAGTACTTC. Residues: CASSQLYRGGGRETQYF.

This clone was detected a few times. The V gene is TRBV5-1, the J gene TRBJ2-7; maybe TRBD2 (6 bases). The CDR3 length is 13 residues. Germline CDR1 and CDR2: SGHRS and YFSETQ. With 4 bases removed from V and 7 bases from J, the gap between germline ends came to 15 bases. The DNA for the CDR3 is TGCGCCAGCAGCCTGGCGGGGAGCCGGGAGCAGTACTTC. This codes for CASSLAGSREQYF.

This chain links TRBV7-3 with TRBJ2-1; 12 nucleotides agree with TRBD1. There are 19 residues in the CDR3. In germline, CDR1 is SGHTA, CDR2 FQGTGA. The V gene end was trimmed by 5 bases and the J gene end by 8 bases; junction bases not matched to a gene: 19. Here the CDR3 reads CASSPEGTGGTPHRDEQFF. The CDR3 region has the DNA TGTGCCAGCAGCCCAGAAGGGACAGGGGGCACCCCCCACCGGGATGAGCAGTTCTTC.

This rearrangement joins TRBV18 to TRBJ1-1; D ambiguous. Trimming removed 3 bases at V and 11 bases at J, with 19 bases between. The CDR3 is 14 amino acids. The germline gives CDR1 KGHSH, CDR2 LQKENI. The CDR3 loop reads CASSPLRAGSWAFF. For the CDR3, the DNA is TGTGCCAGCTCACCTCTGAGGGCCGGTTCATGGGCTTTCTTT. The full variable domain, its missing parts supplied by reference TRBV18 and TRBJ1-1, is NAGVMQNPRHLVRRRGQEARLRCSPMKGHSHVYWYRQLPEEGLKFMVYLQKENIIDESGMPKERFSAEFPKEGPSILRIQQVVRGDSAAYFCASSPLRAGSWAFFGQGTRLTVV.

CDR3 nucleotide sequence: TGTGCCACCAGCAGAGGCCCAGGGAGGGATCGGGAGACCCAGTACTTC. Amino acid sequence: CATSRGPGRDRETQYF. The genes are TRBV15 and TRBJ2-5; 7 bases agree with TRBD2. The CDR3 runs 16 residues. V dropped 1 base and J dropped 5; count of bases not matched to a gene: 10. Per germline, CDR1 LNHNV and CDR2 YYDKDF (reference sequence).

The chain combines TRBV4-2 with TRBJ2-7, with 7 bases matching TRBD1. CDR1 and CDR2 (germline): LGHNA, YNFKEQ. J gave up 4 bases and V 1 base, and 1 base lay outside the gene matches. The CDR3 runs to 13 residues. CDR3 region: CASSQGTGYEQYF. The CDR3 DNA reads as TGTGCCAGCAGCCAAGGGACAGGATACGAGCAGTACTTC.

This clone was picked up a small number of times. This chain connects TRBV18 to TRBJ1-2; D gene unclear. Between the trimmed V and J ends, which lost 3 bases and 3 bases, there was a span of 8 bases. Germline-derived CDR1 and CDR2 are KGHSH and LQKENI. This CDR3 spans 13 amino acids. CDR3 bases: TGTGCCAGCTCACCGAACCGGGACTATGGCTACACCTTC. It encodes CASSPNRDYGYTF.

V and J are TRBV28 and TRBJ1-5; maybe TRBD1 (5 bases). Germline CDR1 is MDHEN and CDR2 is SYDVKM. CDR3 size: 14 residues. V lost 3 bases and J 2 bases, leaving 8 bases between the germline ends. The CDR3 loop is CASSFLGGNQPQHF. The CDR3 DNA follows: TGTGCCAGCAGTTTCTTAGGGGGCAATCAGCCCCAGCATTTT.

The chain uses TRBV5-1 and TRBJ2-3, with TRBD2 matching over 15 bases. The CDR3 contains 19 residues. The germline V gene has CDR1 SGHRS and CDR2 YFSETQ. V gave up 2 bases and J gave up 1 base; unmatched junction bases: 8. The CDR3 DNA is TGCGCCAGCAGCTTAAGGGGACTAGCGGGAGGAGTGGGCACAGATACGCAGTATTTT. Amino acids: CASSLRGLAGGVGTDTQYF.

This clone was seen only a few times. The V and J genes are TRBV19 and TRBJ2-2; D possibly corresponds to TRBD1 (6 bases). This CDR3 is built from 15 residues. Germline lookup yields CDR1 LNHDA and CDR2 SQIVND (reference sequence). Trimming removed 6 bases at V and 2 bases at J, with 13 bases between. The CDR3 DNA reads as TGTGCCAGTAGCCCCTTGGGGGCAAACACCGGGGAGCTGTTTTTT. It is translated as CASSPLGANTGELFF.

This chain links TRBV18 with TRBJ2-1, with D unresolved. Per the germline V gene, CDR1 is KGHSH and CDR2 is LQKENI. V was cut by 4 bases and J by 5 bases, with 12 bases left in between. CDR3 length: 14 residues. CDR3 sequence (DNA): TGTGCCAGCTCACTGACGACTGGAGACAATGAGCAGTTCTTC. Translated: CASSLTTGDNEQFF.